Below are 11 T cell receptor beta chains sequenced from a single sample in a study of early T cells in non-severe SARS-CoV-2 infection. TCRdb reprocessed the 5' RACE reads with MiXCR, giving one entry per CDR3 protein. Of approximately 39,000 distinct CDR3 sequences in the sample, 6.8% were seen once. The sample here was whole blood, taken at baseline. The receptors derive from an adult who was a healthcare worker with PCR-confirmed SARS-CoV-2 infection or an uninfected control (not recorded which).

CDR3: CASMGGSYEQYF. For the CDR3, the DNA is TGTGCCAGCATGGGCGGCTCCTACGAGCAGTACTTC. This rearrangement joins TRBV5-5 to TRBJ2-7; D is undetermined. Germline values: CDR1 SGHKS, CDR2 YYEKEE (reference sequence). The CDR3 length is 12 residues. V was trimmed by 6 bases and J by 0 bases, leaving 7 bases between them.

At least ten counts were recorded for this clonotype. The CDR3 DNA follows: TGCGCCAGCAGCCGGGACCGTACCAGCACAGATACGCAGTATTTT. Translating gives CASSRDRTSTDTQYF. The chain has TRBV4-1 and TRBJ2-3; D tentatively reads TRBD1 or TRBD2 (5 bases each). This CDR3 has 15 amino acids. The germline CDR1 and CDR2 sequences are MGHRA and YSYEKL. Trimming took 4 bases from V and 0 from J, leaving 11 bases between them.

The rearrangement links TRBV6-5 to TRBJ1-5; TRBD1 matches at 8 bases. CDR3 length: 14 amino acids. V lost 6 bases and J lost 5; bases outside the gene matches: 6. Germline V CDR1 and CDR2: MNHEY, SVGAGI. This CDR3 is CASSRRGPDQPQHF. In nucleotides, the CDR3 is TGTGCCAGCAGCCGCAGGGGGCCCGATCAGCCCCAGCATTTT.

The chain recombines TRBV7-6 with TRBJ2-1, with D possibly TRBD1 on 6 matching bases. V lost 5 bases to trimming and J lost 6 bases, with 14 bases between them. Germline lookup yields CDR1 SGHVS and CDR2 FNYEAQ. This CDR3 contains 14 residues. The CDR3 region has the DNA TGTGCCAGCAGCCCAGGACAGCATCGCAATGAGCAGTTCTTC. This encodes CASSPGQHRNEQFF.

CDR3: CASSFVGPRNTGELFF. CDR3 nucleotide sequence: TGTGCCAGCAGTTTTGTGGGCCCCAGGAACACCGGGGAGCTGTTTTTT. The chain has TRBV12-3 or TRBV12-4 and TRBJ2-2; no clear D gene. V was pared by 3 bases and J by 1 base, with 12 bases between. This CDR3 contains 16 residues.

This chain connects TRBV30 to TRBJ1-6, with 8 bases aligning to TRBD1. CDR1 and CDR2 (germline): GTSNPN, SVGIG (reference sequence). The CDR3 contains 15 residues. J was trimmed by 9 bases and V by 0 bases; bases with no gene match: 7. The CDR3 DNA reads as TGTGCCTGGAGTGTAGGCGACAGGGGATCTTCACCCCTCCACTTT. It translates to CAWSVGDRGSSPLHF.

The chain joins TRBV28 to TRBJ2-5, with TRBD1 identical over 7 bases. The CDR3 covers 13 residues. Germline CDR1 reads MDHEN; CDR2 reads SYDVKM. Unmatched junction bases numbered 7, after V lost 3 bases and J lost 9 bases. Here the CDR3 DNA reads TGTGCCAGCAGTTTCTTTGACAGGGCGGCCCAGTACTTC. Translating it yields CASSFFDRAAQYF.

This clonotype was seen at least ten times. The V and J genes are TRBV20-1 and TRBJ1-3, with 7 bases that match TRBD1. This CDR3 region has 14 residues. The V segment lost 6 bases and the J segment 4 bases; nucleotides outside the gene matches: 9. Germline V gene lookup returns CDR1 DFQATT and CDR2 SNEGSKA (reference sequence). CDR3 bases: TGCAGTGCGAGACAGGGAGTCGGAGGAAACACCATATATTTT. It codes for CSARQGVGGNTIYF.

This clonotype was observed many times. Here the CDR3 reads CASRLYGYTF. The CDR3 DNA follows: TGTGCCAGCAGACTTTATGGCTACACCTTC. The rearrangement uses TRBV3-1 and TRBJ1-2; no definite D call. The CDR3 consists of 10 residues. V was trimmed by 6 bases and J by 5 bases, leaving 4 bases between them. CDR1 is LGHDT and CDR2 is YNNKEL in the germline V gene (reference sequence).

Ten or more counts support this clonotype. The rearrangement joins TRBV7-3 to TRBJ1-1; D not resolved. The CDR3 is made up of 13 amino acids. The V gene's germline CDR1 is SGHTA and CDR2 FQGTGA. V dropped 0 bases and J dropped 6 bases, with 8 bases sitting between them. The chain's CDR3 is CASSLTGTAEAFF. The CDR3 coding sequence is TGTGCCAGCAGCTTAACGGGCACAGCTGAAGCTTTCTTT.

This clonotype was recorded many times. V gene TRBV5-4 combines with J gene TRBJ2-3; tentative D call: TRBD1 (5 bases). Germline V CDR1 and CDR2: SGHNT, YYREEE (reference sequence). V lost 0 bases, J lost 5 bases, and 13 bases lay in between. This CDR3 region has 15 residues. In DNA form, the CDR3 reads TGTGCCAGCAGCTTGGCCGCCAGGGCCAGAGATACGCAGTATTTT. Its protein is CASSLAARARDTQYF.